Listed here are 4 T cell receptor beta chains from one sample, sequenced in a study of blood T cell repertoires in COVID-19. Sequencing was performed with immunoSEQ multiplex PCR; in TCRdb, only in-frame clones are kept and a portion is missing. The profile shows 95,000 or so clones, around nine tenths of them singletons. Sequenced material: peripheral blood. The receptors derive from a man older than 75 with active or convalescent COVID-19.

The CDR3 loop reads CASSLYASRAYTF. CDR3 nucleotide sequence: TGTGCCAGCAGTTTATACGCCTCGAGGGCCTACACCTTC. V and J are TRBV28 and TRBJ1-2; D unresolved. Germline CDR1 is MDHEN and CDR2 is SYDVKM. V was trimmed by 1 base and J by 10 bases, leaving 13 bases between them. The CDR3 is made up of 13 amino acids.

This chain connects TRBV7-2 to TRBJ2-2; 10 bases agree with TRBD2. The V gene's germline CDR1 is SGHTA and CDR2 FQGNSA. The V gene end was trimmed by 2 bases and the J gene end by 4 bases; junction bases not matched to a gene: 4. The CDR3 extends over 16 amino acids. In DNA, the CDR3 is TGTGCCAGCAGCTTACCGGGACTAGCGATCACCGGGGAGCTGTTTTTT. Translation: CASSLPGLAITGELFF.

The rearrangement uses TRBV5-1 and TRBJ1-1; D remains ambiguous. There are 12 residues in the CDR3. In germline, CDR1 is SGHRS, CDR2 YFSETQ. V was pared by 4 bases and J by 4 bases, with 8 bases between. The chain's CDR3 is CASSPPGTEAFF. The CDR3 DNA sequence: TGCGCCAGCAGCCCCCCGGGCACTGAAGCTTTCTTT. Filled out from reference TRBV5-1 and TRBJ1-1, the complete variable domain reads KAGVTQTPRYLIKTRGQQVTLSCSPISGHRSVSWYQQTPGQGLQFLFEYFSETQRNKGNFPGRFSGRQFSNSRSEMNVSTLELGDSALYLCASSPPGTEAFFGQGTRLTVV.

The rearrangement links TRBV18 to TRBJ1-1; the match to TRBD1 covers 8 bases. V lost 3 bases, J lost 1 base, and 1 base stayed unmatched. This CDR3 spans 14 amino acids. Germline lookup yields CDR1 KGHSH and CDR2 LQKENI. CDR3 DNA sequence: TGTGCCAGCTCACCCGGACAGGGGAACACTGAAGCTTTCTTT. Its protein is CASSPGQGNTEAFF.